These T cell receptor beta chains were read from a single sample in a study of T cells in localized non-small cell lung cancer. TCRdb keeps only in-frame clones here, not all; method: immunoSEQ multiplex PCR. Of 30,000 to 40,000 clones listed, roughly 78% were seen once; the top ten hold around a third. The source material was peripheral blood, sampled before any cancer treatment. These receptors were taken from a male donor at least 60 years old with stage II squamous cell lung carcinoma. The CDR3 runs from the conserved cysteine through the conserved F or W. A D gene is named only where the DNA matches it firmly.

d_gene,v_gene,len,CDR3aa
NA,TRBV2,13,CASRTSRGTEAFF
NA,TRBV5-1,16,CASSLVTSHEVGELFF
NA,TRBV7-2,13,CASSPIMNEGYTF
NA,TRBV7-6,12,CASSSTVNEQFF
TRBD1,TRBV25-1,15,CASSEWGQGAYEQYF
NA,TRBV9,15,CASKEGPKAGNEQFF
NA,TRBV19,13,CASRGDAGSPLHF
NA,TRBV5-1,14,CASSFRSGANVLTF
NA,TRBV5-4,11,CASSLGRELFF
TRBD1,TRBV27,13,CASSGTGDYGYTF
TRBD1,TRBV6-5,12,CASRGTGEKLFF